One T cell receptor beta chain is described in this entry. Germline CDR1 is SEHNR and CDR2 is FQNEAQ (reference sequence). The CDR3 extends over 16 amino acids. Losses at the gene ends were 6 bases for V and 2 bases for J; bases not matched to a gene: 7. This sample was taken from a study of blood T cell repertoires in COVID-19. Study summary: T cells, B-cell-depleted T cells, or PBMCs provided the cDNA or gDNA that served as material.

Patients at the Seattle site were enrolled during active infection and followed longitudinally. Per the authors' pipeline: Researchers report that nucleated cell counts were estimated from reference gene primer amplification. Here immunoSEQ multiplex PCR was the method, and the copy in TCRdb shows in-frame clones only, minus some. That table supplies the V and J calls and clone size; D and trimming were determined from the DNA. The repertoire includes 210,000 or so clones, approximately 86% of them detected once, and 0.95% to 1.5% sits in the top ten. The sample consisted of peripheral blood. This chain joins TRBV7-9 and TRBJ2-7, with 13 bases matching TRBD2. The receptor was derived from a woman between 25 and 40 years old with COVID-19, enrolled during active disease. The CDR3 here is CASSNPGLAGTYEQYF. The DNA for the CDR3 is TGTGCCAGCAGTAACCCGGGACTAGCGGGGACCTACGAGCAGTACTTC.